The T cell receptor beta chain described here comes from a study of EBV T-cell therapy then PD-1 blockade in nasopharyngeal carcinoma. As to treatment: AdE1-LMPpoly-expanded autologous EBV-specific T-cell therapy followed by anti-PD-1 nivolumab. Sequenced by immunoSEQ multiplex PCR; TCRdb stores in-frame clones only, minus some. Of roughly 19,000 clones listed, 84% are singletons. On this clone itself: Its target is unknown.

The CDR3 consists of 18 residues. CDR1 and CDR2 from the germline V gene are LGHDT and YNNKEL (reference sequence). Between the trimmed V and J ends, which lost 1 base and 1 base, there was a span of 19 bases. V gene TRBV3-1 (or the pseudogene TRBV3-2) combines with J gene TRBJ1-1; perhaps TRBD1 as D (5 bases). This clonotype was sampled from a man aged 40-50 years with nasopharyngeal carcinoma. The input for sequencing was CD8+ T cells from blood, taken at day 33 from a patient whose treatment included autologous EBV-specific T cells and nivolumab. This chain's CDR3 is CASSQGGTSQNGNTEAFF. The CDR3 DNA sequence: TGTGCCAGCAGCCAAGGGGGGACTTCTCAAAATGGGAACACTGAAGCTTTCTTT.